This TCR beta chain came from a study of identical twins' blood T cells. Study conclusions and caveats: Top TCRbeta clonotypes were shared more with twin than unrelated donors.

V dropped 2 bases and J dropped 7 bases, with 14 bases sitting between them. CDR1 and CDR2 (germline): ENHRY, SYGVKD. The CDR3 totals 14 residues. Each TCR cDNA library carried sample-specific barcodes on both ends. TCRdb independently ran MiXCR on the 5' RACE reads; one entry per CDR3 protein. The data show roughly 340,000 distinct CDR3 sequences, with under 30% seen just once and about 6.1% held by the top ten. Note on this clonotype: No antigen is known for it.

The clonotype comes from a woman between 18 and 49 years old in good health. The material sequenced was PBMCs. The chain links TRBV10-3 to TRBJ1-2; no definite D call. CDR3 in amino acids: CAISEVDRMGGYTF. The CDR3 region has the DNA TGTGCCATCAGTGAGGTGGACCGGATGGGTGGCTACACCTTC.